The present TCR beta chain was sequenced within a study of T cell responses to AZD1222 COVID-19 vaccine. On this clone: Its antigen is unidentified.

General study findings and limits: Of spike-specific TCRs, nearly half reportedly target regions left unmutated in variants.

TCRdb's copy holds only in-frame clones and misses some; the assay was immunoSEQ multiplex PCR. The sample yields tens of thousands of clones, 65% to 90% seen once. Trimming pared 1 base from V and 8 bases from J, leaving 12 bases between. CDR3 length: 14 residues. The germline V gene has CDR1 MGHRA and CDR2 YSYEKL. This TCR came from an adult who received the AZD1222 COVID-19 vaccine. Sample: peripheral blood, taken 28 days after the second AZD1222 dose. This chain links TRBV4-1 with TRBJ2-1, with D possibly being TRBD1 or TRBD2 (5 bases each). This CDR3 reads CASSQVEGTDEQFF. As DNA, the CDR3 is TGCGCCAGCAGCCAAGTCGAGGGGACGGATGAGCAGTTCTTC.